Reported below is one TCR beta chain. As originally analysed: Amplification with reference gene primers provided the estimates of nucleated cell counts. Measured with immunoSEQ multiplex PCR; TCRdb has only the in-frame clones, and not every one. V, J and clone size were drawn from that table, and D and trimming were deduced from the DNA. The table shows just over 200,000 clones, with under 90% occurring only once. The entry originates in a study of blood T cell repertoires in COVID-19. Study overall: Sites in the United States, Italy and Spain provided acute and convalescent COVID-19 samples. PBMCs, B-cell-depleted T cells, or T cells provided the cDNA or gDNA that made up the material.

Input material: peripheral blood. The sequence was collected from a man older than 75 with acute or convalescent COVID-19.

The CDR3 is CASSFGLGGYNEQFF. CDR3 coding DNA: TGTGCCAGCAGCTTCGGACTGGGCGGATACAATGAGCAGTTCTTC. The V gene is TRBV7-6, the J gene TRBJ2-1; possible D gene TRBD2, 5 bases. The CDR3 runs to 15 residues. In germline, CDR1 is SGHVS, CDR2 FNYEAQ. Trimming shortened V by 3 bases and J by 4 bases, and 13 bases separated the two germline ends.